A selection of T cell receptor beta chains follows, all from one sample in a study of blood T cell repertoires in COVID-19. Repertoires were generated with immunoSEQ multiplex PCR, while TCRdb's copy carries only in-frame clones and drops some. In the table there are about 280,000 clones, 75% to 90% of which are singletons. Sequencing was carried out using peripheral blood. These receptors originate from a woman between 70 and 85 years old with acute or convalescent COVID-19. The CDR3 runs from the conserved cysteine through the conserved F or W. A D gene is named only where the DNA matches it firmly. Where a row states a size, it is once, few, many or the class of an expanded clone; other rows omit it.

v_call,j_call,d_call,clone_size,cdr3_nt,cdr3_aa
TRBV28,TRBJ1-2,-,-,TGTGCCAGCAGCTGGGAGGACTATGGCTACACCTTC,CASSWEDYGYTF
TRBV5-1,TRBJ1-1,-,-,TGCGCCAGCAAGCCATCCGGACTAAACACTGAAGCTTTCTTT,CASKPSGLNTEAFF
TRBV29-1,TRBJ2-7,-,-,TGCAGCGTTGGCCTCACAGGTGGCGAGCAGTACTTC,CSVGLTGGEQYF
TRBV5-4,TRBJ2-7,TRBD1,-,TGTGCCAGCAGCCAACCGGGACAGGGGAGCTACGAGCAGTACTTC,CASSQPGQGSYEQYF
TRBV5-1,TRBJ2-1,-,-,TGCGCCAGCAGAAGGCGGAATGAGCAGTTCTTC,CASRRRNEQFF
TRBV3-1/TRBV3-2,TRBJ1-1,TRBD1,-,TGTGCCAGCAGCCCCCAACGACAGGGGGCAAAAGCTTTCTTT,CASSPQRQGAKAFF
TRBV11-2,TRBJ2-1,TRBD1,-,TGTGCCAGCAGCTCCCTACTAAGACAGGGCTACAATGAGCAGTTCTTC,CASSSLLRQGYNEQFF
TRBV6-5,TRBJ2-2,-,-,TGTGCCAGCCCCGCATCCAGGGGGGAGCTGTTTTTT,CASPASRGELFF
TRBV10-3,TRBJ2-1,-,-,TGTGCCATCAGTGACCAGGGATATTTAGGCAATGAGCAGTTCTTC,CAISDQGYLGNEQFF
TRBV5-1,TRBJ1-2,TRBD1,-,TGCGCCAGCAGCCCAGGGGGACAGGAGGCTTTATATGGCTACACCTTC,CASSPGGQEALYGYTF
TRBV6-6,TRBJ2-5,-,-,TGTGCCAGCAGCTGGGGGGGCCCCAAAGAGACCCAGTACTTC,CASSWGGPKETQYF
TRBV5-1,TRBJ1-4,-,-,TGCGCCAGCAGCTTGGAACCCCCAGGGGAAAAACTGTTTTTT,CASSLEPPGEKLFF
TRBV3-1/TRBV3-2,TRBJ2-1,TRBD1,-,TGTGCCAGCAGCCCCGGGGACAGATACAATGAGCAGTTCTTC,CASSPGDRYNEQFF
TRBV18,TRBJ2-3,-,-,TGTGCCAGCTCACCGTTAAGAATTCGGGGGACAGATACGCAGTATTTT,CASSPLRIRGTDTQYF
TRBV12-3/TRBV12-4,TRBJ2-4,TRBD2,-,TGTGCCAGCAGTTTACGGGGGGGAAACATTCAGTACTTC,CASSLRGGNIQYF
TRBV30,TRBJ2-5,TRBD1,-,TGTGCCTGGAGTGCCGGGACAGTCCAAGAGACCCAGTACTTC,CAWSAGTVQETQYF
TRBV2,TRBJ1-4,-,-,TGTGCCAGCAGTGAGGGGGGTACTAATGAAAAACTGTTTTTT,CASSEGGTNEKLFF
TRBV9,TRBJ1-6,TRBD1,-,TGTGCCAGCAGCGCCGGACAGGAGTTTTCACCCCTCCACTTT,CASSAGQEFSPLHF
TRBV2,TRBJ1-2,-,-,TGTGCCAGACGACAGGCTAACTATGGCTACACCTTC,CARRQANYGYTF
TRBV7-8,TRBJ2-1,TRBD1,-,TGTGCCAGCAGTCCAAGTCCGGGACAGGTGATGGATGAGCAGTTCTTC,CASSPSPGQVMDEQFF
TRBV3-1/TRBV3-2,TRBJ2-1,TRBD2,once,TGTGCCAGCAGCCAAGGAAGCGGGGGCTCGATAAACAATGAGCAGTTCTTC,CASSQGSGGSINNEQFF
TRBV5-1,TRBJ1-2,TRBD1,few,TGCGCCAGCAGCCTTACCCAGGGGGCGCAAGGCTACACCTTC,CASSLTQGAQGYTF
TRBV29-1,TRBJ1-1,-,-,TGCAGCGTTGAAGGGGCATTCGAAGCTTTCTTT,CSVEGAFEAFF
TRBV5-1,TRBJ1-1,-,-,TGCGCCAGCAGCTTGAGGACTTCAGGGGCACGGAACACTGAAGCTTTCTTT,CASSLRTSGARNTEAFF
TRBV2,TRBJ1-1,-,-,TGTGCCAGCAGCGACAGCCCCAACACTGAAGCTTTCTTT,CASSDSPNTEAFF
TRBV20-1,TRBJ1-1,-,-,TGCAGTGCTAGAGGGGGAGCCGAAGCTTTCTTT,CSARGGAEAFF
TRBV5-5,TRBJ1-2,-,-,TGTGCCAGCAGCGCCCAGGGGATCGATGGCTACACCTTC,CASSAQGIDGYTF
TRBV11-3,TRBJ2-1,TRBD2,-,TGTGCCAGCAGCTTCAAGACTAGCGGGGGGTACAATGAGCAGTTCTTC,CASSFKTSGGYNEQFF
TRBV5-1,TRBJ1-2,TRBD1,-,TGCGCCAGCAGCTTGGACAGGGGGCCCCGGGGCTACACCTTC,CASSLDRGPRGYTF
TRBV5-1,TRBJ2-5,-,once,TGCGCCAGCAGCTTCGACAGGTACCAAGAGACCCAGTACTTC,CASSFDRYQETQYF
TRBV7-2,TRBJ1-2,-,-,TGTGCCAGCAGCTTTCCCCAGGTCTATGGCTACACCTTC,CASSFPQVYGYTF
TRBV5-1,TRBJ2-3,TRBD2,-,TGCGCCAGCAGCAGAGGACTAGCGGGGGGGTCTGATACGCAGTATTTT,CASSRGLAGGSDTQYF
TRBV7-9,TRBJ2-7,-,-,TGTGCCAGCAGCTTAGTTTTGGAGGACGAGCAGTACTTC,CASSLVLEDEQYF
TRBV6-5,TRBJ1-2,-,-,TGTGCCAGCGCCCACGGGTTTGGCTACACCTTC,CASAHGFGYTF
TRBV6-5,TRBJ1-5,-,-,TGTGCCAGCAGACGAGGGGGGGATAGCAATCAGCCCCAGCATTTT,CASRRGGDSNQPQHF
TRBV2,TRBJ1-5,TRBD1,-,TGTGCCAGTGGGACAGGGTTGAGCAATCAGCCCCAGCATTTT,CASGTGLSNQPQHF
TRBV3-1/TRBV3-2,TRBJ1-1,-,-,TGTGCCAGCAGCCCGGTCGGAGGGGACACTGAAGCTTTCTTT,CASSPVGGDTEAFF
TRBV30,TRBJ1-5,-,-,TGTGCCTGGAGCGCAAACACGCCCCAGCATTTT,CAWSANTPQHF
TRBV5-1,TRBJ2-1,TRBD2,-,TGCGCCAGCAGCAGCCTAGCGGGGGGCCCCGTTGAGCAGTTCTTC,CASSSLAGGPVEQFF
TRBV9,TRBJ1-2,TRBD1,-,TGTGCCAGCAGCGTTCGGGACAGGGGTAGCTACACCTTC,CASSVRDRGSYTF
TRBV27,TRBJ1-6,-,-,TGTGCCAGCAGCCTCAAGTCCGGGAATTCACCCCTCCACTTT,CASSLKSGNSPLHF
TRBV6-2/TRBV6-3,TRBJ1-5,-,few,TGTGCCAGCAGCGAACAGGGCAATCAGCCCCAGCATTTT,CASSEQGNQPQHF
TRBV6-4,TRBJ1-2,-,-,TGTGCCAGCAGTGACACCACGACGGGGAGCTACACCTTC,CASSDTTTGSYTF
TRBV14,TRBJ1-2,-,once,TGTGCCAGCAGCCAAGCGAGCACGCCGGGCTATGGCTACACCTTC,CASSQASTPGYGYTF
TRBV10-2,TRBJ1-1,-,once,TGCGCCAGCAGTGCGCAGGGCTTGAACACTGAAGCTTTCTTT,CASSAQGLNTEAFF
TRBV7-8,TRBJ1-1,-,-,TGTGCCAGCAGCCTATTTGGGGCGGTGAACACTGAAGCTTTCTTT,CASSLFGAVNTEAFF
TRBV3-1/TRBV3-2,TRBJ2-1,TRBD1,-,TGTGCCAGCAGCAAGTATAAGGGGACAGGGGAGGATGGTGAGCAGTTCTTC,CASSKYKGTGEDGEQFF
TRBV7-9,TRBJ1-1,-,-,TGTGCCAGCAGCAGGGACCTAGGAAACACTGAAGCTTTCTTT,CASSRDLGNTEAFF
TRBV19,TRBJ2-3,-,-,TGTGCCAGTAGTATTCGAGGGAGCACAGATACGCAGTATTTT,CASSIRGSTDTQYF
TRBV10-3,TRBJ1-2,-,-,TGTGCCATCAGTGTAGGAGGGGTCGATGGCTACACCTTC,CAISVGGVDGYTF
TRBV29-1,TRBJ2-3,TRBD1,-,TGCAGCGTTTGGGGACAGCAAAAAGGAGGCACAGATACGCAGTATTTT,CSVWGQQKGGTDTQYF
TRBV2,TRBJ1-5,TRBD1,-,TGTGCCAGCAGCGGGACAGAGCTCAATCAGCCCCAGCATTTT,CASSGTELNQPQHF
TRBV5-1,TRBJ2-5,-,-,TGCGCCAGCAGCTTCAAAGAGACCCAGTACTTC,CASSFKETQYF
TRBV2,TRBJ2-1,TRBD2,-,TGTGCCAGCAGCACCGGGACTATGGAAGAGCAGTTCTTC,CASSTGTMEEQFF
TRBV10-2,TRBJ2-5,-,-,TGCGCCAGCCGGTGGGAGGAGACCCAGTACTTC,CASRWEETQYF
TRBV3-1/TRBV3-2,TRBJ2-2,-,-,TGTGCCAGCAGCCAAAAAGGGGCGACCGGGGAGCTGTTTTTT,CASSQKGATGELFF
TRBV5-5,TRBJ1-6,-,-,TGTGCCAGCAGCCTATGGGACAACCCGAATTCACCCCTCCACTTT,CASSLWDNPNSPLHF
TRBV2,TRBJ1-1,-,-,TGTGCCAGCCGGGGGAACACTGAAGCTTTCTTT,CASRGNTEAFF
TRBV19,TRBJ1-1,-,-,TGTGCCAGTAGTATACGGGTGAACACTGAAGCTTTCTTT,CASSIRVNTEAFF
TRBV3-1/TRBV3-2,TRBJ1-1,TRBD1,once,TGTGCCAGCAGCCGGGTCCCTAGGGGGCTTCTTTTCTTT,CASSRVPRGLLFF